Shown below are 13 T cell receptor beta chains from a single sample sequenced in a study of blood T cell repertoires in COVID-19. Data came from immunoSEQ multiplex PCR; TCRdb stores just in-frame clones and leaves some out. Of 140,000 to 150,000 clones listed, about 89% are singletons. The material sequenced was peripheral blood. These receptors were obtained from a man in his sixties with active or convalescent COVID-19.

V is TRBV6-2 or TRBV6-3 and J is TRBJ2-3; 11 bases match TRBD2. The germline CDR1 and CDR2 sequences are MNHEY and SVGEGT. The J segment lost 8 bases and the V segment lost 4 bases, leaving 8 bases of the junction unmatched. The CDR3 loop spans 15 amino acids. CDR3 nucleotide sequence: TGTGCCAGCAGTTTGACTAGCGGGGCCACCGGTACGCAGTATTTT. It encodes CASSLTSGATGTQYF.

This clone was counted many times. The chain links TRBV14 to TRBJ1-3; no clear D gene. V dropped 2 bases and J dropped 5 bases, with 7 bases sitting between them. This CDR3 is 13 amino acids long. Germline-derived CDR1 and CDR2 are SGHDN and FVKESK. The DNA of the CDR3 is TGTGCCAGCAGCCAACTAGCCCGAAACACCATATATTTT. Translating it yields CASSQLARNTIYF.

Here the CDR3 DNA reads TGTGCCAGCTCAATGGGACACAGGAACACTGAAGCTTTCTTT. Its protein is CASSMGHRNTEAFF. The V call is TRBV18, the J call TRBJ1-1, with a weak D call TRBD1 (6 bases). Germline V lookup: CDR1 KGHSH, CDR2 LQKENI. This CDR3 region has 14 residues. V dropped 5 bases and J dropped 1 base, with 11 bases sitting between them.

The sample holds one count of this clone. V and J are TRBV6-6 and TRBJ2-4; 7 bases map to TRBD1. J gave up 1 base and V 2 bases, and 5 bases lay outside the gene matches. This CDR3 is 16 amino acids long. Germline values: CDR1 MNHNY, CDR2 SVGAGI (reference sequence). In DNA form, the CDR3 reads TGTGCCAGCAGTTACAAAAAGACAGGGGCCAAAAACATTCAGTACTTC. Translating it yields CASSYKKTGAKNIQYF.

On this clone: The same CDR3 can be traced to other DNA sequences in this sample. The rearrangement links TRBV9 to TRBJ2-7; 9 bases match TRBD1. Germline V gene data show CDR1 as SGDLS and CDR2 as YYNGEE. J gave up 3 bases and V 0 bases, and 1 base lay outside the gene matches. CDR3 size: 14 residues. Here the CDR3 reads CASSVGQGVYEQYF. The CDR3 DNA reads TGTGCCAGCAGCGTAGGACAGGGGGTCTACGAGCAGTACTTC.

The chain has TRBV5-4 and TRBJ2-3, with 9 bases identical to TRBD2. The V gene's germline CDR1 is SGHNT and CDR2 YYREEE (reference sequence). The CDR3 is 15 residues long. J gave up 2 bases and V 2 bases, and 3 bases lay outside the gene matches. DNA for the CDR3: TGTGCCAGCAGCTTAGCGGGGGGCATCACAGATACGCAGTATTTT. This gives the protein CASSLAGGITDTQYF.

The CDR3 loop is CASSRATGTSGYEQYF. The CDR3 DNA follows: TGTGCCAGCAGCCGTGCTACCGGGACTAGCGGCTACGAGCAGTACTTC. The rearrangement joins TRBV7-9 to TRBJ2-7, with 11 positions matching TRBD2. CDR3 length: 16 amino acids. Per the germline V gene, CDR1 is SEHNR and CDR2 is FQNEAQ (reference sequence). V was pared by 5 bases and J by 3 bases, with 9 bases of the junction left unmatched.

Written as DNA, the CDR3 is TGTGCCAGCAGTGAAAGGGGCCTCCGTGGAAACACCATATATTTT. Protein product: CASSERGLRGNTIYF. The genes are TRBV6-1 and TRBJ1-3, with D tentatively TRBD1 (5 bases). The CDR3 is made up of 15 amino acids. Germline V CDR1 and CDR2: MNHNS, SASEGT. V lost 2 bases and J lost 3, with 11 bases in between.

The sample holds one count of this clone. The chain recombines TRBV18 with TRBJ1-5; the match to TRBD1 covers 8 bases. J gave up 8 bases and V 5 bases, and 11 bases lay outside the gene matches. This CDR3 comprises 15 residues. The germline V gene has CDR1 KGHSH and CDR2 LQKENI. DNA for the CDR3: TGTGCCAGCTCAGCCGGGACAGGCAGTAGGGAGCCCCAGCATTTT. It translates to CASSAGTGSREPQHF.

This rearrangement joins TRBV2 to TRBJ1-1; D may be TRBD1 (5 bases). V lost 6 bases and J lost 4, with 15 bases in between. The CDR3 totals 14 residues. The V gene's germline CDR1 is SNHLY and CDR2 FYNNEI. CDR3 bases: TGTGCCAGCAGGGGCGGGACCCCGGGCACTGAAGCTTTCTTT. Its translation is CASRGGTPGTEAFF.

In its sample, this clone was seen once. CDR3 sequence (DNA): TGCAGCGTCCAAGGGGACAGGGCTGTAGATACGCAGTATTTT. This codes for CSVQGDRAVDTQYF. The chain recombines TRBV29-1 with TRBJ2-3; 9 bases are a match to TRBD1. V was clipped by 6 bases and J by 5 bases; unmatched bases: 9. Germline V gives CDR1 SQVTM, CDR2 ANQGSEA. The CDR3 loop spans 14 amino acids.

This clone was recorded once. V gene TRBV28 combines with J gene TRBJ1-1, with TRBD1 as a possible D gene (5 bases). The CDR3 covers 15 residues. V was clipped by 5 bases and J by 6 bases, with 19 bases between them. Germline CDR1 and CDR2: MDHEN and SYDVKM. CDR3 bases: TGTGCCAGCAGTGAAGGGGCGGCAGGCGGGGCTGAAGCTTTCTTT. Translation: CASSEGAAGGAEAFF.

The rearrangement links TRBV2 to TRBJ1-2; TRBD1 might be the D (5 bases). Between the trimmed V and J ends, which lost 8 bases and 1 base, there was a span of 14 bases. Germline V CDR1 and CDR2: SNHLY, FYNNEI. The CDR3 has 14 residues. The CDR3, as DNA: TGTGCCAGCGCGGCGGGGGGAAGTAACTATGGCTACACCTTC. Translating gives CASAAGGSNYGYTF. The full variable domain, rest sourced from reference TRBV2 and TRBJ1-2, is EPEVTQTPSHQVTQMGQEVILRCVPISNHLYFYWYRQILGQKVEFLVSFYNNEISEKSEIFDDQFSVERPDGSNFTLKIRSTKLEDSAMYFCASAAGGSNYGYTFGSGTRLTVV.